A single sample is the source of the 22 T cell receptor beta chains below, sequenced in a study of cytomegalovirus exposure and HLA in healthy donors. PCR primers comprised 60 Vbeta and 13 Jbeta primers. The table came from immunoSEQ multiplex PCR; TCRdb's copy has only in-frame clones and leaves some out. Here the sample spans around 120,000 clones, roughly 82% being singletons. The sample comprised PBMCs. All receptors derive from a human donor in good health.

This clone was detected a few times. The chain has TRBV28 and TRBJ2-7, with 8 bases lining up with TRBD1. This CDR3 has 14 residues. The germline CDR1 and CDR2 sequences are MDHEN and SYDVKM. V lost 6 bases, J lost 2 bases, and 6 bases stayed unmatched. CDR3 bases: TGTGCCAGCAGCCCTAGGGACAGGCCCTACGAGCAGTACTTC. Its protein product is CASSPRDRPYEQYF.

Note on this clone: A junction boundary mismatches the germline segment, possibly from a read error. CDR3 DNA: TGCGCCAGCAGCTTAGGGGTCCTCAGCTCTGGGGCCAACGGCCTGACTTTC. This sequence encodes CASSLGVLSSGANGLTF. The V call is TRBV5-1, the J call TRBJ2-6, with D possibly matching TRBD1 (5 bases). CDR3 length: 17 residues. The germline V gene encodes CDR1 SGHRS and CDR2 YFSETQ.

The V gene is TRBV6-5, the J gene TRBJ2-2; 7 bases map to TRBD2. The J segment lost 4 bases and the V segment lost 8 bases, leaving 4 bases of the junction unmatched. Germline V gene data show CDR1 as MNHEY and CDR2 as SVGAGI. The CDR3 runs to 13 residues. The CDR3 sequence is CASRDYPTGELFF. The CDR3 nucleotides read TGTGCCAGCCGGGACTATCCCACCGGGGAGCTGTTTTTT.

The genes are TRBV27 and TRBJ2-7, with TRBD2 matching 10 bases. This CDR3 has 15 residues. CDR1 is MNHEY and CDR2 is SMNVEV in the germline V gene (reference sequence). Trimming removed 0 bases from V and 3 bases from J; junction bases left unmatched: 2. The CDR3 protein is CASSLSSGRIYEQYF. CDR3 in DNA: TGTGCCAGCAGTTTATCTAGCGGGAGGATCTACGAGCAGTACTTC.

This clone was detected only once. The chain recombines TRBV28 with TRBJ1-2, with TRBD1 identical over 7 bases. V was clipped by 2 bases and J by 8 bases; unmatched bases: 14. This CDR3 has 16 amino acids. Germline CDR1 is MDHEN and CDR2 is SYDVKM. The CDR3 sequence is CASSLGRTGGVWGYTF. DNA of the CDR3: TGTGCCAGCAGTTTAGGCCGGACAGGTGGGGTTTGGGGCTACACCTTC.

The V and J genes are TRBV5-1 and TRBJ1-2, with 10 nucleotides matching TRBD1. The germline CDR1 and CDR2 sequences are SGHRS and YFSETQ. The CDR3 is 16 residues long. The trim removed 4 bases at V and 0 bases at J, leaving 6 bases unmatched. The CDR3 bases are TGCGCCAGCAGCCCCGGGACAGGGGCGTCTAACTATGGCTACACCTTC. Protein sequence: CASSPGTGASNYGYTF.

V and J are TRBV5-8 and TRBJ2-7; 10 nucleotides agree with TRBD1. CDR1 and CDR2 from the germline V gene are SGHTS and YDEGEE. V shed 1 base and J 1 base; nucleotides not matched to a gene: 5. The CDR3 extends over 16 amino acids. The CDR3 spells CASSLSGTGVSYEQYF. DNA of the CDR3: TGTGCCAGCAGCTTGAGTGGGACAGGGGTTTCCTACGAGCAGTACTTC.

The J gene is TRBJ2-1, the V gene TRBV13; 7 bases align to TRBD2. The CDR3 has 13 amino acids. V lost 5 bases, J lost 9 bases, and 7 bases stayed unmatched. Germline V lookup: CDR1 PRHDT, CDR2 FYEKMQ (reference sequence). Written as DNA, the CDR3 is TGTGCCAGCAGCGGACGACTAGCTAGTGAGCAGTTCTTC. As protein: CASSGRLASEQFF.

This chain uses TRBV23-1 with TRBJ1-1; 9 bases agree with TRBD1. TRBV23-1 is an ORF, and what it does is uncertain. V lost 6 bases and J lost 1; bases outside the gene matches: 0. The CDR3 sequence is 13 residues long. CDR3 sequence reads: CASRQGANTEAFF. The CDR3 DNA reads TGCGCCAGCAGACAGGGGGCGAACACTGAAGCTTTCTTT.

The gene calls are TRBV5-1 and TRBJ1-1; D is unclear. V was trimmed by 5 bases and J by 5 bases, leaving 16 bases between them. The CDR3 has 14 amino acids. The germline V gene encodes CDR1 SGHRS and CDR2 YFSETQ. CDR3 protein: CASSYQTQRTEAFF. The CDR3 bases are TGCGCCAGCAGTTACCAGACCCAGAGGACTGAAGCTTTCTTT. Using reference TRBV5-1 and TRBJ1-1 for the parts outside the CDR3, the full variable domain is KAGVTQTPRYLIKTRGQQVTLSCSPISGHRSVSWYQQTPGQGLQFLFEYFSETQRNKGNFPGRFSGRQFSNSRSEMNVSTLELGDSALYLCASSYQTQRTEAFFGQGTRLTVV.

The CDR3 protein is CASGLIQGAWETQYF. CDR3 nucleotides: TGTGCTAGTGGTTTGATACAGGGGGCTTGGGAGACCCAGTACTTC. The chain has TRBV12-5 and TRBJ2-5; 9 bases match TRBD1. Trimming cost V 2 bases and J 5 bases; bases outside gene matches: 6. The V gene's germline CDR1 is LGHNT and CDR2 FRNRAP. This CDR3 contains 15 residues.

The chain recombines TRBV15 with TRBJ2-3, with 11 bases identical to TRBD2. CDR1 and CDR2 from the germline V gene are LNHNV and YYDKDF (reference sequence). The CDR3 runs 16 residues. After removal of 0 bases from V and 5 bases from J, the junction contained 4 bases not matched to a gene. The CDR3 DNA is TGTGCCACCAGCAGAGATCTGACTAGCGGGGTAGATACGCAGTATTTT. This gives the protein CATSRDLTSGVDTQYF.

The CDR3 sequence is CASSYSGTSVRNEQFF. The CDR3 nucleotides read TGTGCCAGCAGTTACTCCGGGACTAGCGTACGCAATGAGCAGTTCTTC. The chain combines TRBV6-5 with TRBJ2-1; the match to TRBD2 covers 10 bases. Germline trimming cut 0 bases from V and 6 bases from J; bases unmatched to any gene: 5. The CDR3 loop spans 16 amino acids. Germline V lookup: CDR1 MNHEY, CDR2 SVGAGI.

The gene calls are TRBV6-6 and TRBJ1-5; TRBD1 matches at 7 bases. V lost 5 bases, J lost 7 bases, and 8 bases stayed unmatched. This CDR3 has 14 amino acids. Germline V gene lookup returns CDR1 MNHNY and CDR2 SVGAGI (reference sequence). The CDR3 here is CASSRQGEEQPQHF. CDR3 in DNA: TGTGCCAGCAGTCGACAGGGTGAAGAGCAGCCCCAGCATTTT.

DNA of the CDR3: TGTGCCAGTAGTAAAGACGGGGTCTATGGCTACACCTTC. Residues: CASSKDGVYGYTF. V gene TRBV19 combines with J gene TRBJ1-2; D gene uncertain. V was clipped by 4 bases and J by 4 bases, with 10 bases between them. CDR3 length: 13 residues. Germline lookup yields CDR1 LNHDA and CDR2 SQIVND (reference sequence).

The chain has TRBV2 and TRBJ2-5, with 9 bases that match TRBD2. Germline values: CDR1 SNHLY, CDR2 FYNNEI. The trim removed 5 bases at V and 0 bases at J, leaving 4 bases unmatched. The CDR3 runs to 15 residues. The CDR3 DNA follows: TGTGCCAGCAGTCCTAGCGGGACGTACCAAGAGACCCAGTACTTC. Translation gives CASSPSGTYQETQYF.

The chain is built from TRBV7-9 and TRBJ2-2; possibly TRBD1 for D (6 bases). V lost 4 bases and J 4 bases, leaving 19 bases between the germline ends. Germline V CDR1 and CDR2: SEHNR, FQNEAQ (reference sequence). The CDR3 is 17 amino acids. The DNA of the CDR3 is TGTGCCAGCAGCTCATCAGACAGGAGTCTGTTCACCGGGGAGCTGTTTTTT. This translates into CASSSSDRSLFTGELFF.

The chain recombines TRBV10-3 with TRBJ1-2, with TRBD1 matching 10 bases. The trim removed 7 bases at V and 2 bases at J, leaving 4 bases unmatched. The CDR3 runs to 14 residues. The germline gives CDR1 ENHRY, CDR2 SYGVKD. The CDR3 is CAINLGQGNYGYTF. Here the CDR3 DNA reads TGTGCCATCAATCTGGGACAGGGGAACTATGGCTACACCTTC.

This chain's CDR3 is CASGGLGETQYF. DNA of the CDR3: TGTGCCAGTGGAGGATTGGGGGAGACCCAGTACTTC. V and J are TRBV19 and TRBJ2-5; weak D call: TRBD2 (5 bases). CDR3 size: 12 residues. The V end was cut by 8 bases, the J end by 5 bases, with 12 bases between. The germline gives CDR1 LNHDA, CDR2 SQIVND (reference sequence). Together with reference TRBV19 and TRBJ2-5, the CDR3 gives the full variable domain: DGGITQSPKYLFRKEGQNVTLSCEQNLNHDAMYWYRQDPGQGLRLIYYSQIVNDFQKGDIAEGYSVSREKKESFPLTVTSAQKNPTAFYLCASGGLGETQYFGPGTRLLVL.

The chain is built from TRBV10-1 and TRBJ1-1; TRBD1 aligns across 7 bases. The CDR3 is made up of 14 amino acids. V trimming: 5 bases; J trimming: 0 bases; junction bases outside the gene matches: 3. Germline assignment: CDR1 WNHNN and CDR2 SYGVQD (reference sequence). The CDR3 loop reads CASSPGTVNTEAFF. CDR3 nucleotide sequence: TGCGCCAGCAGTCCCGGGACAGTGAACACTGAAGCTTTCTTT.

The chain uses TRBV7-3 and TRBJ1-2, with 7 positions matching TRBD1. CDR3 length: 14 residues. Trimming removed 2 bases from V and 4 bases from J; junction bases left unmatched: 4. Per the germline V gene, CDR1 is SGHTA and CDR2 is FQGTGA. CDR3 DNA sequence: TGTGCCAGCAGCTTACTAGGGGGCACCTATGGCTACACCTTC. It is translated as CASSLLGGTYGYTF.

CDR3 region: CASSMSARVRTLTFYNEQFF. The CDR3 DNA sequence: TGTGCCAGTAGTATGTCGGCCCGGGTCAGAACCTTGACTTTCTACAATGAGCAGTTCTTC. The V call is TRBV19, the J call TRBJ2-1; D is undetermined. There are 20 residues in the CDR3. Per germline, CDR1 LNHDA and CDR2 SQIVND (reference sequence). V was pared by 3 bases and J by 3 bases, with 27 bases between.